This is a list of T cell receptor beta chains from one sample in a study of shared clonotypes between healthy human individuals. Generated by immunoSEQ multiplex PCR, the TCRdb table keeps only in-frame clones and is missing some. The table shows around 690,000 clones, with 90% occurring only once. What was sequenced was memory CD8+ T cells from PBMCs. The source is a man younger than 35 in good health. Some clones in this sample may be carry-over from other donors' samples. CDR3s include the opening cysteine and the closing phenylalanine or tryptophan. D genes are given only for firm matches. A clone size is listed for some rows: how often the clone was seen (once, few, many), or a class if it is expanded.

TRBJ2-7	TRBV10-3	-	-	TGTGCCATCAGTGTCGGGCCCCCAGACGAGCAGTACTTC	CAISVGPPDEQYF
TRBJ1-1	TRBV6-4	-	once	TGTGCCAGCAGTGACTCGATGGGAGATGAAGCTTTCTTT	CASSDSMGDEAFF
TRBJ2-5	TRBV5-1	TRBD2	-	TGCGCCAGCAGCCTAGAGACTAGCGGGAGGCAGAAAGAGACCCAGTACTTC	CASSLETSGRQKETQYF
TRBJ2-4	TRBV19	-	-	TGTGCCAGTAGTGTGCTCCTAGCCAAAAACATTCAGTACTTC	CASSVLLAKNIQYF
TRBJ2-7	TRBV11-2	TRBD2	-	TGTGCCAGCAGCTTAGGCGGGAGGCTGGCCTACGAGCAGTACTTC	CASSLGGRLAYEQYF
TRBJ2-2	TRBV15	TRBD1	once	TGTGCCACAAAGGGACAGGGAGATACCGGGGAGCTGTTTTTT	CATKGQGDTGELFF
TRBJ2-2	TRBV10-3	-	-	TGTGCCATCCGGACTATTACCGGGGAGCTGTTTTTT	CAIRTITGELFF
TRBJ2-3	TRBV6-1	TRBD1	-	TGTGCCAGCAGTGAAGTAATAAGAGGGACAGGGTTACCAGATACGCAGTATTTT	CASSEVIRGTGLPDTQYF
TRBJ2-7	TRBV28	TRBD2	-	TGTGCCAGCAGCTGGACTAGCGGGCCCTTGGAGCAGTACTTC	CASSWTSGPLEQYF
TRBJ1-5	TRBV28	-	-	TGTGCCAGCAGGGGGGGAGGTCAGCCCCAGCATTTT	CASRGGGQPQHF
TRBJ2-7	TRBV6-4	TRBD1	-	TGTGCCAGCAGTCAACAGGGGTTGCGGAACGAGCAGTACTTC	CASSQQGLRNEQYF
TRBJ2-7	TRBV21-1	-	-	TGTGCCAGCAGCAAGGGACTAGCGGGAGGGAGCTACGAGCAGTACTTC	CASSKGLAGGSYEQYF
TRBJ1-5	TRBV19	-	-	TGTGCCAGTAGTATTTCCGGGGGAAGCAATCAGCCCCAGCATTTT	CASSISGGSNQPQHF
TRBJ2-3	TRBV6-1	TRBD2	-	TGTGCCAGTGTAGCGAGAGCGGGGTCAGATACGCAGTATTTT	CASVARAGSDTQYF
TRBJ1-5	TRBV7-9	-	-	TGTGCCAGCAGCGCCAGCGAGGGTTATAGCAATCAGCCCCAGCATTTT	CASSASEGYSNQPQHF
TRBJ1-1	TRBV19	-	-	TGTGCCAGTAGTTCCCACGGGCCTTTTATGGACACTGAAGCTTTCTTT	CASSSHGPFMDTEAFF
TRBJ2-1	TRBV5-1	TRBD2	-	TGCGCCAGCAGCGCGACTAGCCACAATGAGCAGTTCTTC	CASSATSHNEQFF
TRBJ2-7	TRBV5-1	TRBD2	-	TGCGCCAGCAGCTCCTACAAGACGCCCGGGACTAGCGTACCCTACGAGCAGTACTTC	CASSSYKTPGTSVPYEQYF
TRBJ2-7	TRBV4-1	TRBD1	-	TGCGCCAGCAGCCATGACCCCGGACAGGGTTCCTACGAGCAGTACTTC	CASSHDPGQGSYEQYF
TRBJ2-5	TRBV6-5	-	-	TGTGCCAGCAGCATCCGGGACTCTGTAGAGACCCAGTACTTC	CASSIRDSVETQYF
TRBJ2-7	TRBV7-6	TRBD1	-	TGTGCCAGCAGCTTAGCGTCCAGGGGGCTAAACGAGCAGTACTTC	CASSLASRGLNEQYF
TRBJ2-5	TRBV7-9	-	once	TGTGCCAGCAGCCGCCCGAGAACTAGGTTGGGAGAGACCCAGTACTTC	CASSRPRTRLGETQYF
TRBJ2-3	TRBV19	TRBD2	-	TGTGCCAGTAGTCTTGGACTAGTTGGAGATACGCAGTATTTT	CASSLGLVGDTQYF
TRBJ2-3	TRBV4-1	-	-	TGCGCCAGCAGCCAAGCCCTAGATACGCAGTATTTT	CASSQALDTQYF
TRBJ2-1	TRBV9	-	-	TGTGCCAGCAGCGTAGGAGGGGACTTAACCTACAATGAGCAGTTCTTC	CASSVGGDLTYNEQFF
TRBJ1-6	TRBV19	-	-	TGTGCCAGTAGTGCAGGGTTATCACCCCTCCACTTT	CASSAGLSPLHF
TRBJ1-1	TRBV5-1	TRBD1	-	TGCGCCAGTCGGAAGGGGGCTACTGAAGCTTTCTTT	CASRKGATEAFF
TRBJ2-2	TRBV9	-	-	TGTGCCAGCAGCGTAGTCGGGACCAACACCGGGGAGCTGTTTTTT	CASSVVGTNTGELFF
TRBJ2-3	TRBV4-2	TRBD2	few	TGTGCCAGCAGCTTCGGGACTAGCGGGATCACAGATACGCAGTATTTT	CASSFGTSGITDTQYF
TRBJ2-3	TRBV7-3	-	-	TGTGCCAGCAGCAAAACTGGAGAATGGACAGATACGCAGTATTTT	CASSKTGEWTDTQYF
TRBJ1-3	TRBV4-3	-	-	TGCGCCAGCAGCCAAGCTAGCTCTGGAAACACCATATATTTT	CASSQASSGNTIYF
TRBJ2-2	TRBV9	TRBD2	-	TGTGCCAGCAGCGTTCCGACTAGCGGGAGGGGTTTCGGGGAGCTGTTTTTT	CASSVPTSGRGFGELFF
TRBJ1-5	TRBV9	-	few	TGTGCCAGCAGCGTAGGAGGGGGGACGAATCAGCCCCAGCATTTT	CASSVGGGTNQPQHF
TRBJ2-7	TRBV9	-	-	TGTGCCAGCAGCGTGGGGACGGGACGCTACGAGCAGTACTTC	CASSVGTGRYEQYF
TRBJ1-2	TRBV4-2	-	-	TGTGCCAGCAGCCAAGATATGGGGGGGGATGGCTACACCTTC	CASSQDMGGDGYTF
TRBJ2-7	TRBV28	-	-	TGTGCCAGCAGCGCCGACAGGCAACTTGATTCGATATTCTCCTACGAGCAGTACTTC	CASSADRQLDSIFSYEQYF
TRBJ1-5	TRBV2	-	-	TGTGCCAGCAGTGAATTGAATCAGCCCCAGCATTTT	CASSELNQPQHF
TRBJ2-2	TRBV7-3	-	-	TGTGCCAGCAGCTTAGGCACCGGGGAGCTGTTTTTT	CASSLGTGELFF
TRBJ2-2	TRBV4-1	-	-	TGCGCCAGCAGCCACTTACAGGGTGATATGGAAACCGGGGAGCTGTTTTTT	CASSHLQGDMETGELFF
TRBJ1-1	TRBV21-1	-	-	TGTGCCAGCAGCGCTCGCAGGGGGTTTTTGGCTGAAGCTTTCTTT	CASSARRGFLAEAFF
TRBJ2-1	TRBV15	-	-	TGTGCCACCTGCGAGGGTCCGCGGGATAATGAGCAGTTCTTC	CATCEGPRDNEQFF
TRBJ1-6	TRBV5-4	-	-	TGTGCCAGCAGCTTGGACAGGACACCCCTCCACTTT	CASSLDRTPLHF
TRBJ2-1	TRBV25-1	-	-	TGTGCCAGCAGTGAATATTATCCAGCGGGACAGGACAATGAGCAGTTCTTC	CASSEYYPAGQDNEQFF
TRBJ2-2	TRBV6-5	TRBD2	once	TGTGCCAGCAGTTCCCCCCGGGCGGGAGTCACCGGGGAGCTGTTTTTT	CASSSPRAGVTGELFF